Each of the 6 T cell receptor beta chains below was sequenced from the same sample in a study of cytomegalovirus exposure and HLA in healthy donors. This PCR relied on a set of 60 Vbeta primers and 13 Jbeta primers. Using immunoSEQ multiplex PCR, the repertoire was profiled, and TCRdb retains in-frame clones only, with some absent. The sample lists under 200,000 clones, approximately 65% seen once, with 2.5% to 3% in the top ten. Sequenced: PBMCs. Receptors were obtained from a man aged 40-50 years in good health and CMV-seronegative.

The CDR3 sequence is CASSPGTGGGTDTQYF. The CDR3 DNA reads as TGTGCCAGCTCCCCAGGGACAGGGGGAGGCACAGATACGCAGTATTTT. The rearrangement links TRBV18 to TRBJ2-3, with 11 nucleotides matching TRBD1. The CDR3 sequence is 16 residues long. The ends lost 6 bases at V and 1 base at J; junction bases unmatched: 6. In germline, CDR1 is KGHSH, CDR2 LQKENI.

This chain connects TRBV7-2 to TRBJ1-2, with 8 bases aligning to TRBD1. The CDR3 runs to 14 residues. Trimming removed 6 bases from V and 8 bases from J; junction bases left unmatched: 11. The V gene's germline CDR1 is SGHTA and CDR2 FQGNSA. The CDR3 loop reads CASRRTGTAGGYTF. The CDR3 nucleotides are TGTGCCAGCAGACGGACAGGGACGGCGGGGGGCTACACCTTC.

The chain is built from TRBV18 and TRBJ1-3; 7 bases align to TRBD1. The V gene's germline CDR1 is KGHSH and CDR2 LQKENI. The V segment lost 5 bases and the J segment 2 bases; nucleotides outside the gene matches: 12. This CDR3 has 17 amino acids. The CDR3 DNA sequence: TGTGCCAGCTCAACATCGGGACAGAATATACCTGGAAACACCATATATTTT. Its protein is CASSTSGQNIPGNTIYF.

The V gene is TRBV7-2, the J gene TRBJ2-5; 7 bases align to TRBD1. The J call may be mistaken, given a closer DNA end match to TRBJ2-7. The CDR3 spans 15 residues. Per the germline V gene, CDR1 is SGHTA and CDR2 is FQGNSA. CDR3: CASSLDGRQGYEQYF. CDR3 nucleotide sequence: TGTGCCAGCAGCTTAGACGGGCGACAGGGATACGAGCAGTACTTC.

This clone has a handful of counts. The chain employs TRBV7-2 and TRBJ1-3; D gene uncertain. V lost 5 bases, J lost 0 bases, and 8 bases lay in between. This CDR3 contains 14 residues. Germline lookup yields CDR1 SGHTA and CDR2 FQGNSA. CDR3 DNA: TGTGCCAGCAGCGTCAGAGGCTCTGGAAACACCATATATTTT. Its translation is CASSVRGSGNTIYF.

The CDR3 DNA reads as TGTGCCAGCAGCTTTCCTGACAGAGTTAACTATGGCTACACCTTC. Translating gives CASSFPDRVNYGYTF. The chain uses TRBV5-4 and TRBJ1-2; the D gene is possibly TRBD1 (5 bases). Germline V gene data show CDR1 as SGHNT and CDR2 as YYREEE (reference sequence). This CDR3 is 15 amino acids long. Between the trimmed V and J ends, which lost 2 bases and 1 base, there was a span of 12 bases.